These 8 T cell receptor beta chains came from one sample sequenced in a study of T cells after yellow fever vaccination. TCRdb called the 5' RACE reads again in MiXCR, with one record for every CDR3 protein. Found here are 20,000 to 25,000 distinct CDR3 sequences, roughly 5.6% of them singletons; the top ten hold about 19%. The source was PBMCs, either bulk or a sorted T-cell subset (CD4+, CD8+, memory, or dextramer-sorted; not recorded which), collected about 41 days after the first yellow fever vaccination. The source is a young man who received the YFV17D yellow fever vaccine.

This clonotype showed up many times. The chain combines TRBV20-1 with TRBJ1-4; 10 nucleotides line up with TRBD1. CDR3 size: 13 residues. Germline assignment: CDR1 DFQATT and CDR2 SNEGSKA (reference sequence). Germline trimming cut 5 bases from V and 10 bases from J; bases unmatched to any gene: 7. CDR3 nucleotide sequence: TGCAGTGCTGAGGGACAGGGGAAGGGAAAACTGTTTTTT. Translating it yields CSAEGQGKGKLFF.

Ten or more counts support this clonotype. The rearrangement uses TRBV6-5 and TRBJ2-4; 7 bases map to TRBD2. The CDR3 length is 12 residues. The germline gives CDR1 MNHEY, CDR2 SVGAGI. V shed 5 bases and J 7 bases; nucleotides not matched to a gene: 2. Written as DNA, the CDR3 is TGTGCCAGCAGTGGACTAGATAACATTCAGTACTTC. Translation: CASSGLDNIQYF.

This clonotype was counted ten times or more. CDR3 DNA: TGTGCCAGCAGTTCGACAGGGCAGGGAAACACTGAAGCTTTCTTT. Amino acid sequence: CASSSTGQGNTEAFF. The V gene is TRBV6-5, the J gene TRBJ1-1, with 7 bases aligning to TRBD1. The CDR3 is made up of 15 amino acids. Germline assignment: CDR1 MNHEY and CDR2 SVGAGI. V was clipped by 4 bases and J by 2 bases; unmatched bases: 7.

This clonotype was seen many times. V usage is TRBV12-3 or TRBV12-4 and J usage is TRBJ2-1, with a tentative D call TRBD2 (7 bases). There are 17 residues in the CDR3. Trimming shortened V by 3 bases and J by 2 bases, and 17 bases separated the two germline ends. The CDR3 DNA reads TGTGCCAGCAGTTTGAGTTCGGGGGGCAAAACCTACAATGAGCAGTTCTTC. Residues: CASSLSSGGKTYNEQFF.

This clonotype was picked up many times. The chain is built from TRBV15 and TRBJ2-3, with D tentatively TRBD1 (6 bases). Germline V gene lookup returns CDR1 LNHNV and CDR2 YYDKDF (reference sequence). V was trimmed by 2 bases and J by 5 bases, leaving 11 bases between them. This CDR3 is built from 14 residues. The CDR3 is CATSRQTGIDTQYF. CDR3 DNA: TGTGCCACCAGCAGACAAACAGGGATAGATACGCAGTATTTT.

By frequency in the sample, this clonotype is medium-sized (0.01 to 0.1%). This rearrangement joins TRBV10-2 to TRBJ2-7; D call uncertain. V was cut by 3 bases and J by 6 bases, with 9 bases left in between. The CDR3 consists of 12 residues. Germline V gene data show CDR1 as WSHSY and CDR2 as SAAADI. CDR3 sequence: CASSENPGEQYF. The CDR3 DNA reads TGCGCCAGCAGTGAAAATCCAGGCGAGCAGTACTTC.

This clonotype has more than one count but fewer than ten. The rearrangement links TRBV5-6 to TRBJ2-1, with a weak D call TRBD2 (7 bases). Looked up from germline, CDR1 is SGHDT and CDR2 is YYEEEE. Trimming stripped 3 bases from V and 9 bases from J, with 22 bases between. This CDR3 is built from 16 residues. CDR3 protein: CASSSPRTREDSEQFF. The CDR3 DNA reads TGTGCCAGCAGCTCCCCCCGGACACGGGAGGACAGTGAGCAGTTCTTC.

This clonotype has at least ten counts. The V call is TRBV6-4, the J call TRBJ2-2; no clear D. V lost 0 bases, J lost 7 bases, and 6 bases lay in between. The CDR3 totals 13 residues. Germline V CDR1 and CDR2: MRHNA, SNTAGT. The CDR3 sequence: CASSDSEVGELFF. Here the CDR3 DNA reads TGTGCCAGCAGTGACTCAGAGGTCGGGGAGCTGTTTTTT.